This TCR beta chain was documented in a study of blood T cell repertoires in COVID-19. CDR3 length: 17 amino acids. Trimming took 6 bases from V and 3 from J, leaving 23 bases between them. The germline V gene encodes CDR1 SEHNR and CDR2 FQNEAQ (reference sequence). The method was immunoSEQ multiplex PCR; TCRdb's version includes in-frame clones alone and lacks a portion of them. The data show about 200,000 clones, around 87% seen once. The sequence derives from a woman between 40 and 50 years old in a cohort exposed to, infected with or recovered from COVID-19 (not recorded which). What was sequenced was PBMCs or T cells enriched from blood (not recorded which). The chain is built from TRBV7-9 and TRBJ1-1; weak D call: TRBD1 (5 bases). The DNA of the CDR3 is TGTGCCAGCAGGACCCCTGGGGAGGACAACCTGTACACTGAAGCTTTCTTT. Translation: CASRTPGEDNLYTEAFF.